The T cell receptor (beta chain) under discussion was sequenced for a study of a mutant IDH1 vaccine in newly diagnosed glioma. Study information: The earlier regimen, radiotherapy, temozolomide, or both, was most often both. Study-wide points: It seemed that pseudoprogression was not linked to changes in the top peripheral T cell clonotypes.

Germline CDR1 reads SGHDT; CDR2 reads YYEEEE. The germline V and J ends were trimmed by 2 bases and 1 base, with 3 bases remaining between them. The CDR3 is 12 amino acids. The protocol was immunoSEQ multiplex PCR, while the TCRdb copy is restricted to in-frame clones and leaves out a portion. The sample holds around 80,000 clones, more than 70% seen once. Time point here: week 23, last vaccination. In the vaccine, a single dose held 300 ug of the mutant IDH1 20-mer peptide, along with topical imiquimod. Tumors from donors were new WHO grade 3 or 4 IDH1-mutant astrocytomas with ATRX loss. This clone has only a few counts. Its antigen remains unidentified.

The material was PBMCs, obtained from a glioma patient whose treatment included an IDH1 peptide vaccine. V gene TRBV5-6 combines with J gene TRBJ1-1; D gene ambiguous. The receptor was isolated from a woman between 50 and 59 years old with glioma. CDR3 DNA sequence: TGTGCCAGCAGCTTCGCGAACACTGAAGCTTTCTTT. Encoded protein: CASSFANTEAFF.